This T cell receptor (beta chain) was obtained from a study of blood T cell repertoires in COVID-19. In the study overall: COVID-19 samples collected from the United States, Italy and Spain covered acute and convalescent phases. From T cells, B-cell-depleted T cells, or PBMCs came the material, which was cDNA or gDNA.

In the source study's methods: Nucleated cell counts were estimated from reference gene primer amplification. The assay was immunoSEQ multiplex PCR, and TCRdb's table has in-frame clones only and misses some. The DNA was the basis for D and trimming; V, J and clone size are from that table. Of about 270,000 clones listed, approximately 86% were seen once; the top ten hold about 9.2%. The clonotype comes from a man aged 35 to 55 who had recovered from COVID-19. Sequencing was performed on peripheral blood.

The CDR3 reads CASSLTGISTDTQYF. For the CDR3, the DNA is TGTGCCAGCAGCTTGACAGGGATAAGCACAGATACGCAGTATTTT. This rearrangement joins TRBV7-9 to TRBJ2-3; TRBD1 aligns across 7 bases. Unmatched junction bases numbered 3, after V lost 3 bases and J lost 0 bases. The CDR3 consists of 15 residues. Germline CDR1 is SEHNR and CDR2 is FQNEAQ (reference sequence). The whole variable domain, remainder taken from reference TRBV7-9 and TRBJ2-3, is DTGVSQNPRHKITKRGQNVTFRCDPISEHNRLYWYRQTLGQGPEFLTYFQNEAQLEKSRLLSDRFSAERPKGSFSTLEIQRTEQGDSAMYLCASSLTGISTDTQYFGPGTRLTVL.